This TCR beta chain was documented in a study of blood T cell repertoires in COVID-19. Study-wide background: From the United States, Italy and Spain came samples of acute and convalescent COVID-19. The analysed material was cDNA or gDNA that came from T cells, B-cell-depleted T cells, or PBMCs.

Living in 25 or so US areas, the participants were between about 18 and 100 years of age. Original data processing: Nucleated cell number was recorded as an estimate derived from reference gene primer amplification. This table comes from immunoSEQ multiplex PCR, and its TCRdb copy is limited to in-frame clones, with some not included. The DNA was the basis for D and trimming; V, J and clone size are from that table. In the table there are approximately 210,000 clones, just under 85% of which are singletons. The CDR3 is made up of 16 amino acids. Unmatched junction bases numbered 6, after V lost 4 bases and J lost 4 bases. Germline CDR1 is LGHNA and CDR2 is YSLEER.

The J gene is TRBJ2-1, the V gene TRBV4-3, with 11 positions matching TRBD2. This clonotype was obtained from a man aged 35 to 55 who had recovered from COVID-19. Sequencing was performed on PBMCs or T cells enriched from blood (not recorded which). Here the CDR3 DNA reads TGCGCCAGCAGCCGCCAACTAGCGGGGGTTTACAATGAGCAGTTCTTC. This codes for CASSRQLAGVYNEQFF.